What follows describes a single T cell receptor beta chain. This entry is derived from a study of blood T cell repertoires in COVID-19. Across the whole study: PBMCs, B-cell-depleted T cells, or T cells provided the cDNA or gDNA that made up the material.

Germline assignment: CDR1 SGDLS and CDR2 YYNGEE. The ends were cut back, 4 bases at V and 0 bases at J, with 17 bases in the middle. The CDR3 sequence is 17 residues long. In the source study's methods: Quantification of nucleated cells was approximated via reference gene primer amplification. Sequenced by immunoSEQ multiplex PCR; TCRdb stores in-frame clones only, minus some. V and J calls and clone size are given by that table; D and trimming were obtained from the DNA. The top ten clones hold 3.5% to 5% of a sample with over 100,000 clones, 86% of them seen once. The chain recombines TRBV9 with TRBJ1-3; perhaps TRBD1 as D (6 bases). The TCR comes from a man aged 40-49 years with acute or convalescent COVID-19. Sequencing input: peripheral blood. CDR3 sequence: CASSTDDRGYSGNTIYF. The CDR3, as DNA: TGTGCCAGCAGCACAGACGATAGGGGGTACTCTGGAAACACCATATATTTT. Variable domain in full (rest from reference TRBV9 and TRBJ1-3): DSGVTQTPKHLITATGQRVTLRCSPRSGDLSVYWYQQSLDQGLQFLIQYYNGEERAKGNILERFSAQQFPDLHSELNLSSLELGDSALYFCASSTDDRGYSGNTIYFGEGSWLTVV.